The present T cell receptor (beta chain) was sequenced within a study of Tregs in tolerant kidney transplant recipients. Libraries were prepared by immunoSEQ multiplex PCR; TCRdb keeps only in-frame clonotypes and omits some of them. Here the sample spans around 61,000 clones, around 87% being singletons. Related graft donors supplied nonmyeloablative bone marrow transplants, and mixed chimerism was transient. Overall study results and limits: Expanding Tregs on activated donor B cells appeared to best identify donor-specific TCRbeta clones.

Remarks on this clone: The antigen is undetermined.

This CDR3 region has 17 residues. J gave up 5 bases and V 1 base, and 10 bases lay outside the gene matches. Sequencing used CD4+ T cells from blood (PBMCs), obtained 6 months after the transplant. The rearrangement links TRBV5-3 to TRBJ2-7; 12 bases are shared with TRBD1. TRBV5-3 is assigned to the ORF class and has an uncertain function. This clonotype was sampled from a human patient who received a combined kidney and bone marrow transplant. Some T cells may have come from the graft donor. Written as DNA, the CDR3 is TGTGCCAGAAGCTTGCCTAACGGGACAGGGGGCCTGGACGAGCAGTACTTC. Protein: CARSLPNGTGGLDEQYF.